The clone carrying this TCR beta chain was seen only once. Its antigen is not known. This sample is part of a study of blood T cells in healthy people across ages. Points from the study as a whole: PBMCs left unsorted prevented a conclusive naive versus antigen-experienced comparison. As naive T cell percentage varied, TCR beta diversity correlated strongly with it.

A J-beta primer mix and a sample-barcoded 5' primer were used in a second PCR of roughly 6 to 11 cycles. A template-switch adaptor containing 12 random nucleotides labeled each cDNA molecule. MiXCR, run by TCRdb on the 5' RACE reads, gives a single entry per CDR3 protein. This sample has approximately 1.5 million distinct CDR3 sequences, with about 31% found just once. Specimen: blood. This sequence was found in a woman aged 25 to 45 in good health.

The CDR3 DNA reads as TGCAGTGCTATAGGGGTCAGAGCGGTCATGGATACGCAGTATTTT. This codes for CSAIGVRAVMDTQYF. This sequence joins TRBV20-1 and TRBJ2-3, with D perhaps given as TRBD1 or TRBD2 (5 bases each). The CDR3 runs 15 residues. V lost 4 bases to trimming and J lost 6 bases, with 20 bases between them. Germline V gene lookup returns CDR1 DFQATT and CDR2 SNEGSKA (reference sequence).